These T cell receptor beta chains were read from a single sample in a study of PD-1 blockade in classical Hodgkin lymphoma. Method: immunoSEQ multiplex PCR; TCRdb's copy keeps in-frame clones and lacks some. The profile shows 9,500 to 13,000 clones, roughly 74% of them singletons. The sample here was CD4+ T cells from blood, taken before the fourth cycle of nivolumab. These receptors all come from a human donor with classical Hodgkin lymphoma. CDR3s include the opening cysteine and the closing phenylalanine or tryptophan. D genes are given only for firm matches. Only some rows state a clone size, as once, few, many or a class for expanded clones.

cdr3_aa cdr3_nt j_call d_call clone_size v_call
CASSSSQGGYEQYF TGTGCCAGCAGCTCTTCACAGGGGGGTTACGAGCAGTACTTC TRBJ2-7 TRBD1 few TRBV7-6
CASSPQAGGYNEQFF TGTGCCAGCAGCCCTCAGGCGGGAGGGTACAATGAGCAGTTCTTC TRBJ2-1 TRBD2 . TRBV6-4
CASSFNSGRWADTQYF TGTGCCAGCAGCTTCAATAGCGGGAGGTGGGCAGATACGCAGTATTTT TRBJ2-3 TRBD2 once TRBV7-2
CASSYSGRAGETQYF TGTGCCAGCAGTTATAGCGGGAGGGCCGGGGAGACCCAGTACTTC TRBJ2-5 TRBD2 . TRBV6-5
CSAEGQGWGKNYGYTF TGCAGCGCGGAAGGACAGGGATGGGGAAAAAACTATGGCTACACCTTC TRBJ1-2 TRBD1 . TRBV29-1
CASSSDRTFNQPQHF TGTGCCAGCTCATCGGACAGGACTTTCAATCAGCCCCAGCATTTT TRBJ1-5 TRBD1 . TRBV18
CASSQGRNIQYF TGCGCCAGCAGCCAAGGTAGAAACATTCAGTACTTC TRBJ2-4 . . TRBV4-1
CASGSGSGWAKNIQYF TGTGCCAGCGGTAGCGGGAGTGGATGGGCCAAAAACATTCAGTACTTC TRBJ2-4 TRBD2 . TRBV2
CASSPTRQGADNQPQHF TGTGCCAGTAGTCCAACCCGACAGGGTGCGGACAATCAGCCCCAGCATTTT TRBJ1-5 TRBD1 . TRBV19
CAISQSANLNTEAFF TGTGCCATCAGCCAGTCGGCCAATTTGAACACTGAAGCTTTCTTT TRBJ1-1 . . TRBV10-3
CASSADSGSRVQYF TGTGCCAGTAGTGCAGACAGTGGGTCCCGGGTGCAGTACTTC TRBJ2-7 . few TRBV19
CSAGPGQSYEQYF TGCAGCGCCGGCCCGGGACAGTCCTACGAGCAGTACTTC TRBJ2-7 TRBD1 few TRBV29-1
CASSFSPAADTQYF TGTGCCAGCAGCTTTAGTCCCGCAGCAGATACGCAGTATTTT TRBJ2-3 . . TRBV11-2
CASSSHTATNEKLFF TGTGCCAGCAGTTCACACACCGCAACTAATGAAAAACTGTTTTTT TRBJ1-4 . . TRBV28
CASSRGQGKDTQYF TGCGCCAGCAGCCGCGGACAGGGGAAAGATACGCAGTATTTT TRBJ2-3 TRBD1 . TRBV5-1
CASSLLTGTYEQYF TGCGCCAGCAGCTTGCTAACAGGGACCTACGAGCAGTACTTC TRBJ2-7 . . TRBV5-1
CAWRRGVNTGELFF TGTGCCTGGAGACGCGGAGTGAACACCGGGGAGCTGTTTTTT TRBJ2-2 . . TRBV30
CASSPHMQTYEQYF TGTGCCAGCAGTCCGCACATGCAAACCTACGAGCAGTACTTC TRBJ2-7 . . TRBV6-5
CASSLREGSYEQYF TGTGCCAGCAGCTTACGGGAAGGTTCCTACGAGCAGTACTTC TRBJ2-7 . . TRBV7-2
CASSTRTSGSGEQYF TGTGCCAGTAGTACCCGGACTAGCGGGAGTGGCGAGCAGTACTTC TRBJ2-7 TRBD2 . TRBV19
CASSSAEGVEQFF TGTGCCAGCAGCTCCGCGGAAGGGGTTGAGCAGTTCTTC TRBJ2-1 . . TRBV7-6
CASSVEWGESYEQYF TGTGCCAGCAGCGTAGAGTGGGGGGAATCCTACGAGCAGTACTTC TRBJ2-7 . . TRBV9
CSVGGRYEQYF TGCAGCGTTGGCGGGAGGTACGAGCAGTACTTC TRBJ2-7 TRBD2 large TRBV29-1
CASSLRGAREQFF TGTGCCAGCAGCTTAAGGGGGGCGAGGGAGCAGTTCTTC TRBJ2-1 . . TRBV7-6
CASSLTGAHGYTF TGTGCCAGCAGTTTAACTGGGGCGCATGGCTACACCTTC TRBJ1-2 . . TRBV28
CASSYRTNTEAFF TGTGCCAGCAGTTACAGGACCAACACTGAAGCTTTCTTT TRBJ1-1 . . TRBV6-6
CASKGDSQETQYF TGTGCCAGTAAGGGGGATTCCCAAGAGACCCAGTACTTC TRBJ2-5 . . TRBV19
CASRTTGKGVNNNEQFF TGTGCCAGCAGAACGACAGGGAAGGGTGTAAATAACAATGAGCAGTTCTTC TRBJ2-1 TRBD1 few TRBV27
CASTSGQNSNQPQHF TGTGCCAGCACGTCAGGGCAAAATAGCAATCAGCCCCAGCATTTT TRBJ1-5 . . TRBV6-1
CASSVEGNYNEQFF TGTGCCAGCAGCGTAGAGGGGAACTACAATGAGCAGTTCTTC TRBJ2-1 . . TRBV9
CASSPLTGEEAFF TGTGCCAGCTCACCCCTTACCGGGGAGGAGGCTTTCTTT TRBJ1-1 . . TRBV18
CASSPQGGFQSYEQYF TGTGCCAGCAGTCCACAAGGGGGGTTTCAATCCTACGAGCAGTACTTC TRBJ2-7 . . TRBV27
CASSLSSNEQFF TGTGCCAGCAGCTTATCAAGCAATGAGCAGTTCTTC TRBJ2-1 . once TRBV11-2
CASSVGEITGELFF TGTGCCAGCAGCGTAGGAGAGATTACCGGGGAGCTGTTTTTT TRBJ2-2 . . TRBV9
CASSDQSGGGYGYTF TGTGCCAGCAGTGATCAGTCAGGGGGTGGCTATGGCTACACCTTC TRBJ1-2 TRBD1 . TRBV2
CATYSKGYEQYF TGTGCCACCTATTCTAAAGGCTACGAGCAGTACTTC TRBJ2-7 . . TRBV28
CASSLAGANTGELFF TGTGCCAGCAGCTTGGCAGGGGCGAACACCGGGGAGCTGTTTTTT TRBJ2-2 . . TRBV5-4
CAWSAQDQETQYF TGTGCCTGGAGTGCCCAGGATCAAGAGACCCAGTACTTC TRBJ2-5 . . TRBV30
CASSLGGTTEAFF TGTGCCAGCAGCTTGGGAGGGACCACTGAAGCTTTCTTT TRBJ1-1 . . TRBV5-8
CASSSSGTPNTEAFF TGTGCCAGTAGTTCCTCCGGGACACCTAACACTGAAGCTTTCTTT TRBJ1-1 . . TRBV19
CASSLGAMNTGELFF TGTGCCAGCAGCTTAGGAGCGATGAACACCGGGGAGCTGTTTTTT TRBJ2-2 . . TRBV7-2
CASSSNTGAEQFF TGTGCCAGCAGCTCGAACACTGGGGCTGAGCAGTTCTTC TRBJ2-1 . . TRBV7-6
CSAVASSQETQYF TGCAGCGCTGTAGCGAGTTCCCAAGAGACCCAGTACTTC TRBJ2-5 . few TRBV29-1
CSVPPWGPYTYNEQFF TGCAGCGTGCCTCCATGGGGTCCTTATACCTACAATGAGCAGTTCTTC TRBJ2-1 . . TRBV29-1
CASSFDRASGGYTF TGTGCCAGCAGTTTCGACAGGGCATCAGGTGGCTACACCTTC TRBJ1-2 TRBD1 . TRBV28
CASSLDRGSEGYTF TGCGCCAGCAGCTTGGACAGGGGATCTGAAGGCTACACCTTC TRBJ1-2 TRBD1 few TRBV5-1
CASSRDGLNTGELFF TGTGCCAGCAGTCGGGACGGACTGAACACCGGGGAGCTGTTTTTT TRBJ2-2 . . TRBV28
CASSGTSHRHQETQYF TGTGCCAGCAGTGGGACTAGCCACCGCCACCAAGAGACCCAGTACTTC TRBJ2-5 . . TRBV21-1
CASSRLTRISNQPQHF TGTGCCAGTTCCCGACTCACGCGTATCAGCAATCAGCCCCAGCATTTT TRBJ1-5 . . TRBV28
CASSLAGKESDTQYF TGCGCCAGCAGCTTGGCGGGCAAAGAATCAGATACGCAGTATTTT TRBJ2-3 . . TRBV5-1
CASSYQANEQFF TGTGCCAGCAGTTATCAGGCCAATGAGCAGTTCTTC TRBJ2-1 . . TRBV28
CASSPLREFNEQFF TGTGCCAGCAGCCCCCTGCGGGAGTTCAATGAGCAGTTCTTC TRBJ2-1 TRBD2 few TRBV11-2
CAISDGREETQYF TGTGCCATCAGTGATGGGAGGGAAGAGACCCAGTACTTC TRBJ2-5 TRBD2 . TRBV10-3